This T cell receptor (beta chain) was sequenced in a study of cytomegalovirus exposure and HLA in healthy donors. Overall study: A preliminary data release comprised roughly 85 million unique TCRs obtained from HLA-typed donors. Study results and caveats: After further analysis at a later stage, 16,951 TCR beta sequences were associated with HLA alleles at 0.05 false discovery rate.

J was trimmed by 2 bases and V by 5 bases; bases with no gene match: 15. CDR1 and CDR2 from the germline V gene are PRHDT and FYEKMQ (reference sequence). This CDR3 spans 17 amino acids. The PCR was carried out with 60 Vbeta primers and 13 Jbeta primers. TCRdb's copy holds only in-frame clones and misses some; the assay was immunoSEQ multiplex PCR. Of 100,000 to 150,000 clones in the sample, about 81% were seen once. In the case of this clone: Antigen specificity is unknown.

Sequenced input: PBMCs. The sequence came from a woman aged 25 to 39 in good health and CMV-seronegative. This rearrangement joins TRBV13 to TRBJ2-7; 7 nucleotides align to TRBD1. CDR3 region: CASSRADRANKAYEQYF. Written as DNA, the CDR3 is TGTGCCAGCAGCAGAGCAGACAGGGCAAATAAAGCCTACGAGCAGTACTTC.